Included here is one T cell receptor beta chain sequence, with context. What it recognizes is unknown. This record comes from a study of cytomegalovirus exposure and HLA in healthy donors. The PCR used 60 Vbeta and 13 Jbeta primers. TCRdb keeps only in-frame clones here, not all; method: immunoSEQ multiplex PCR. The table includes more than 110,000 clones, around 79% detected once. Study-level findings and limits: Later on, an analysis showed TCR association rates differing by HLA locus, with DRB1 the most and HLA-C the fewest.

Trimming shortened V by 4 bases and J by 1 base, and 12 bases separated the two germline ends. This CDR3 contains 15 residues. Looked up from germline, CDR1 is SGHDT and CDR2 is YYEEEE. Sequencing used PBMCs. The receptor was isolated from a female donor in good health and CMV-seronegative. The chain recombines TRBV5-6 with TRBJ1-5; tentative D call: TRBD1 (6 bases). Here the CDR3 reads CASSRGHTSNQPQHF. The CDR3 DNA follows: TGTGCCAGCAGCCGGGGACACACAAGCAATCAGCCCCAGCATTTT.